What follows are 31 T cell receptor beta chains derived from one specimen sequenced in a study of T cell repertoires in cytomegalovirus infection. TCRdb redid the calling of the reads with MiXCR, one entry per CDR3 protein. The sample has about 83,000 distinct CDR3 sequences, around half seen once. The antigens these receptors bind are not known. The sample in question was CD8+ T cells from cultured PBMCs, obtained from culture after CMV antigen stimulation. The receptors stem from a human donor in good health (CMV status not recorded). Some clones in this sample may be carry-over from other donors' samples.

This clonotype has a handful of counts. This chain connects TRBV7-8 to TRBJ2-7; a weak D match, TRBD1 (6 bases). V lost 4 bases, J lost 4 bases, and 11 bases lay in between. This CDR3 has 13 residues. In germline, CDR1 is SGHVS, CDR2 FQNEAQ. The CDR3 DNA sequence: TGTGCCAGCAGCTGGGGCAGGGGATACGAGCAGTACTTC. Amino acid sequence: CASSWGRGYEQYF.

The chain recombines TRBV7-3 with TRBJ2-2; 10 nucleotides match TRBD2. CDR3 length: 15 amino acids. The germline gives CDR1 SGHTA, CDR2 FQGTGA. V dropped 3 bases and J dropped 6; count of bases not matched to a gene: 4. The CDR3 reads CASSLSLAGAGELFF. Written as DNA, the CDR3 is TGTGCCAGCAGCTTGAGTCTAGCGGGGGCCGGGGAGCTGTTTTTT.

The V and J genes are TRBV7-2 and TRBJ2-5; perhaps D is TRBD1 or TRBD2 (5 bases each). The germline V gene has CDR1 SGHTA and CDR2 FQGNSA. The CDR3 contains 14 residues. The V end lost 6 bases, the J end lost 5 bases, and 16 bases lay between the germline ends. The CDR3 sequence: CASRGTGVLETQYF. In nucleotides, the CDR3 is TGTGCCAGCAGGGGGACGGGTGTTCTGGAGACCCAGTACTTC.

This chain joins TRBV7-6 and TRBJ2-7; no clear D gene. Trimming pared 1 base from V and 0 bases from J, leaving 7 bases between. CDR3 length: 14 residues. In germline, CDR1 is SGHVS, CDR2 FNYEAQ. The CDR3 DNA reads as TGTGCCAGCAGCTTAGGGACGTCCTCCTACGAGCAGTACTTC. It codes for CASSLGTSSYEQYF.

This rearrangement joins TRBV7-3 to TRBJ2-1, with 11 bases fitting TRBD1. CDR1 is SGHTA, CDR2 FQGTGA, per germline. This CDR3 is built from 15 residues. The J segment lost 9 bases and the V segment lost 5 bases, leaving 9 bases of the junction unmatched. Here the CDR3 reads CASSPWTGGSGEQFF. The CDR3 bases are TGTGCCAGCAGCCCCTGGACAGGGGGCTCAGGTGAGCAGTTCTTC. Full variable domain (remainder filled in from reference TRBV7-3 and TRBJ2-1): GAGVSQTPSNKVTEKGKYVELRCDPISGHTALYWYRQSLGQGPEFLIYFQGTGAADDSGLPNDRFFAVRPEGSVSTLKIQRTERGDSAVYLCASSPWTGGSGEQFFGPGTRLTVL.

V is TRBV19 and J is TRBJ2-3, with unresolved D. Looked up from germline, CDR1 is LNHDA and CDR2 is SQIVND (reference sequence). Trimming pared 5 bases from V and 2 bases from J, leaving 11 bases between. This CDR3 is 14 amino acids long. The CDR3 region is CASSQKSVTDTQYF. CDR3 sequence (DNA): TGTGCCAGTAGTCAGAAATCCGTCACAGATACGCAGTATTTT.

The chain has TRBV12-3 or TRBV12-4 and TRBJ2-5, with no clear D. This CDR3 comprises 12 residues. V was shortened by 8 bases and J by 5 bases, with 12 bases between the two germline ends. CDR3 DNA sequence: TGTGCCAGCGCCCAGAGACTGGAGACCCAGTACTTC. The encoded protein is CASAQRLETQYF.

This clonotype was counted a few times. This chain joins TRBV7-9 and TRBJ2-1; 12 bases agree with TRBD1. With 3 bases clipped from V and 3 bases from J, the junction kept 3 bases outside the gene matches. Germline values: CDR1 SEHNR, CDR2 FQNEAQ (reference sequence). The CDR3 runs 16 residues. This chain's CDR3 is CASSLGQGANYNEQFF. The DNA for the CDR3 is TGTGCCAGCAGCTTGGGACAGGGGGCGAACTACAATGAGCAGTTCTTC.

The chain couples TRBV10-2 to TRBJ2-5; no clear D gene. The V end was cut by 3 bases, the J end by 2 bases, with 10 bases between. The CDR3 is 14 residues long. Germline-derived CDR1 and CDR2 are WSHSY and SAAADI. This CDR3 is CASSDVASQETQYF. The CDR3 coding sequence is TGCGCCAGCAGTGACGTGGCATCTCAAGAGACCCAGTACTTC.

This clonotype was observed a handful of times. The J gene is TRBJ2-1, the V gene TRBV7-6, with D possibly TRBD2 on 6 matching bases. The CDR3 totals 13 residues. Between the trimmed V and J ends, which lost 2 bases and 6 bases, there was a span of 8 bases. Germline assignment: CDR1 SGHVS and CDR2 FNYEAQ. The CDR3 sequence is CASSLRDSNEQFF. As DNA, the CDR3 is TGTGCCAGCAGCTTAAGGGACTCCAATGAGCAGTTCTTC.

The rearrangement uses TRBV11-2 and TRBJ2-1, with TRBD1 matching over 7 bases. The CDR3 length is 14 residues. V lost 1 base and J lost 7; bases outside the gene matches: 4. CDR1 is SGHAT and CDR2 is FQNNGV in the germline V gene. CDR3 sequence: CASSLVEGANEQFF. As DNA, the CDR3 is TGTGCCAGCAGCTTAGTAGAGGGGGCAAATGAGCAGTTCTTC.

The chain is built from TRBV28 and TRBJ2-3; possibly TRBD1 or TRBD2 for D (5 bases each). Per germline, CDR1 MDHEN and CDR2 SYDVKM. Trimming removed 8 bases at V and 4 bases at J, with 22 bases between. This CDR3 has 16 residues. This chain's CDR3 is CASAPPPRGVADTQYF. The CDR3 nucleotides read TGTGCCAGCGCCCCCCCGCCCCGGGGCGTCGCAGATACGCAGTATTTT.

The gene calls are TRBV4-2 and TRBJ1-5, with a possible D match to TRBD1 (5 bases). The V end lost 0 bases, the J end lost 3 bases, and 9 bases lay between the germline ends. Germline values: CDR1 LGHNA, CDR2 YNFKEQ. The CDR3 contains 15 residues. The CDR3, as DNA: TGTGCCAGCAGCCAAGACGAGGGGAACAATCAGCCCCAGCATTTT. It yields the protein CASSQDEGNNQPQHF.

The chain carries TRBV7-2 and TRBJ1-2; TRBD1 matches 7 bases. Germline V gene sequence: CDR1 SGHTA, CDR2 FQGNSA. The CDR3 runs 13 residues. V lost 6 bases, J lost 5 bases, and 6 bases stayed unmatched. The CDR3 bases are TGTGCCAGCAGTAACGACAGGGCTTATGGCTACACCTTC. Amino acid sequence: CASSNDRAYGYTF.

The chain recombines TRBV4-1 with TRBJ2-3; TRBD1 is a possible D gene (6 bases). The CDR3 totals 13 residues. CDR1 is MGHRA, CDR2 YSYEKL, per germline. Deletions cut 2 bases from V and 10 bases from J, with 13 bases between. As DNA, the CDR3 is TGCGCCAGCAGCCAACCCCGACAGGAAGCGCAGTATTTT. Its translation is CASSQPRQEAQYF.

The chain employs TRBV12-3 or TRBV12-4 and TRBJ2-6, with 8 bases lining up with TRBD1. Trimming cost V 5 bases and J 0 bases; bases outside gene matches: 9. CDR3 size: 18 residues. CDR3 sequence reads: CASSARDRFISGANVLTF. DNA for the CDR3: TGTGCCAGCAGTGCCCGGGACAGGTTTATCTCTGGGGCCAACGTCCTGACTTTC.

The chain recombines TRBV3-1 with TRBJ1-1, with D perhaps TRBD1 (6 bases). Trimming cost V 4 bases and J 4 bases, with 13 bases left between them. The CDR3 has 14 amino acids. Per the germline V gene, CDR1 is LGHDT and CDR2 is YNNKEL (reference sequence). The CDR3, as DNA: TGTGCCAGCAGCCCCAGGGTAGGGGGCACTGAAGCTTTCTTT. Translated, it gives CASSPRVGGTEAFF.

The V gene is TRBV28, the J gene TRBJ1-2, with D uncertain. CDR3 length equals 13 residues. Trimming took 5 bases from V and 1 from J, leaving 8 bases between them. Germline CDR1 and CDR2: MDHEN and SYDVKM. Here the CDR3 reads CASSGRINYGYTF. CDR3 nucleotides: TGTGCCAGCAGTGGACGGATTAACTATGGCTACACCTTC.

The chain is built from TRBV4-2 and TRBJ2-1; no clear D gene. The V gene lost 1 base and the J gene lost 9 bases, with 13 bases spanning the gap. The CDR3 consists of 14 residues. From germline, CDR1 is LGHNA and CDR2 YNFKEQ. The CDR3 protein is CASSQGGSSGEQFF. CDR3 bases: TGTGCCAGCAGCCAAGGAGGAAGTAGTGGTGAGCAGTTCTTC.

The chain employs TRBV4-1 and TRBJ2-3; D call uncertain. The CDR3 is 15 amino acids. The V and J ends lost 1 base and 1 base respectively, with 9 bases between them. The V gene's germline CDR1 is MGHRA and CDR2 YSYEKL. CDR3 sequence (DNA): TGCGCCAGCAGCCAAGTTCAAGGTGGCACAGATACGCAGTATTTT. Amino acid sequence: CASSQVQGGTDTQYF.

This clonotype occurred once. CDR3 nucleotides: TGTGCCACCAGCAGAGAAGGGCAGAGCTCCTACGAGCAGTACTTC. Translation: CATSREGQSSYEQYF. This chain uses TRBV15 with TRBJ2-7; D gene uncertain. In germline, CDR1 is LNHNV, CDR2 YYDKDF (reference sequence). The CDR3 totals 15 residues. The ends were cut back, 0 bases at V and 0 bases at J, with 9 bases in the middle.

This clonotype was recorded a few times. CDR3 DNA sequence: TGTGCCAGCAGTACCCGACGGCTGAACACTGAAGCTTTCTTT. Translation: CASSTRRLNTEAFF. V and J are TRBV28 and TRBJ1-1; D gene ambiguous. The ends were cut back, 5 bases at V and 0 bases at J, with 10 bases in the middle. Germline CDR1 MDHEN, CDR2 SYDVKM. This CDR3 comprises 14 residues.

The chain couples TRBV11-1 to TRBJ2-1, with D perhaps being TRBD1 or TRBD2 (5 bases each). The CDR3 length is 15 residues. Germline values: CDR1 SGHAT, CDR2 FQDESV (reference sequence). Trimming took off 3 bases at V and 4 bases at J, with 13 bases between the two ends. CDR3: CASSFRGGTYNEQFF. CDR3 in DNA: TGTGCCAGCAGCTTCCGTGGGGGTACTTACAATGAGCAGTTCTTC.

The sample holds a few counts of this clonotype. This chain joins TRBV11-2 and TRBJ1-5; D remains unclear. With 0 bases removed from V and 6 bases from J, the gap between germline ends came to 6 bases. Germline V CDR1 and CDR2: SGHAT, FQNNGV. This CDR3 has 13 residues. The DNA for the CDR3 is TGTGCCAGCAGCTTAGATACTGGTCAGCCCCAGCATTTT. Its translation: CASSLDTGQPQHF.

The DNA for the CDR3 is TGTGCCAGCAGCTTAGATAGGGGAGCCACTGAAGCTTTCTTT. As protein: CASSLDRGATEAFF. The V call is TRBV7-8, the J call TRBJ1-1, with a weak D call TRBD1 (5 bases). CDR3 size: 14 residues. The germline gives CDR1 SGHVS, CDR2 FQNEAQ. Trimming removed 1 base at V and 4 bases at J, with 10 bases between.

This clonotype has only a few counts. The J gene is TRBJ2-7, the V gene TRBV7-9; D gene ambiguous. Germline-derived CDR1 and CDR2 are SEHNR and FQNEAQ (reference sequence). This CDR3 has 14 amino acids. With 1 base removed from V and 2 bases from J, the gap between germline ends came to 9 bases. As DNA, the CDR3 is TGTGCCAGCAGCTTAGGTGAGAGTCCCTACGAGCAGTACTTC. Translation gives CASSLGESPYEQYF.

This clonotype was detected only a few times. The J gene is TRBJ1-3, the V gene TRBV7-6; D is uncertain. Trimming stripped 5 bases from V and 5 bases from J, with 10 bases between. Germline V gives CDR1 SGHVS, CDR2 FNYEAQ. The CDR3 is 13 residues long. DNA of the CDR3: TGTGCCAGCAGCCCAGCAGAGAGAAACACCATATATTTT. This sequence encodes CASSPAERNTIYF.

J is TRBJ1-1 and V is TRBV14, with D unclear. The V end lost 4 bases, the J end lost 0 bases, and 12 bases lay between the germline ends. CDR1 SGHDN and CDR2 FVKESK come from the germline V gene. The CDR3 spans 15 residues. CDR3 loop: CASSRAGGLNTEAFF. The CDR3 DNA follows: TGTGCCAGCAGCCGAGCAGGTGGGTTGAACACTGAAGCTTTCTTT.

This clonotype has a handful of counts. This chain connects TRBV7-2 to TRBJ1-2; no clear D gene. Germline CDR1 reads SGHTA; CDR2 reads FQGNSA. This CDR3 has 14 amino acids. Trimming removed 0 bases from V and 1 base from J, with 6 bases in between. CDR3 loop: CASSLAGVNYGYTF. The DNA of the CDR3 is TGTGCCAGCAGCTTAGCCGGGGTTAACTATGGCTACACCTTC.

The rearrangement uses TRBV27 and TRBJ2-3; D gene ambiguous. V was shortened by 4 bases and J by 6 bases, with 8 bases between the two germline ends. Germline V gene sequence: CDR1 MNHEY, CDR2 SMNVEV (reference sequence). The CDR3 sequence is 12 residues long. CDR3 nucleotides: TGTGCCAGCAGTTCCGACCTGGATACGCAGTATTTT. Residues: CASSSDLDTQYF.

This clonotype appeared a few times. The CDR3 DNA reads TGTGCCAGCAGCCTAAACTCGGGACTAGCGGGGTACAATGAGCAGTTCTTC. Translating it yields CASSLNSGLAGYNEQFF. The V call is TRBV7-2, the J call TRBJ2-1; 13 nucleotides agree with TRBD2. The CDR3 is made up of 17 amino acids. CDR1 is SGHTA and CDR2 is FQGNSA in the germline V gene. V was pared by 5 bases and J by 4 bases, with 8 bases of the junction left unmatched.